This T cell receptor (beta chain) was retrieved from a study of somatic mutations in cytotoxic T cells in rheumatoid arthritis. The repertoire was sequenced with immunoSEQ multiplex PCR; TCRdb's copy has only in-frame clones and lacks some. The table includes almost 9,000 clones, about four fifths detected once. Germline values: CDR1 MDHEN, CDR2 SYDVKM. The CDR3 is made up of 15 amino acids. Losses at the gene ends were 7 bases for V and 3 bases for J; bases not matched to a gene: 8. Both CD4+ and CD8+ cells were separated through positive magnetic bead selection, and their purity was verified using flow cytometry.

The sample comprised CD8+ T cells sorted from blood. This receptor was obtained from an adult with rheumatoid arthritis. The chain is built from TRBV28 and TRBJ2-3, with 9 bases that match TRBD2. DNA of the CDR3: TGTGCCAGCATCCAGCGGGGGGACCTAACAGATACGCAGTATTTT. This sequence encodes CASIQRGDLTDTQYF.